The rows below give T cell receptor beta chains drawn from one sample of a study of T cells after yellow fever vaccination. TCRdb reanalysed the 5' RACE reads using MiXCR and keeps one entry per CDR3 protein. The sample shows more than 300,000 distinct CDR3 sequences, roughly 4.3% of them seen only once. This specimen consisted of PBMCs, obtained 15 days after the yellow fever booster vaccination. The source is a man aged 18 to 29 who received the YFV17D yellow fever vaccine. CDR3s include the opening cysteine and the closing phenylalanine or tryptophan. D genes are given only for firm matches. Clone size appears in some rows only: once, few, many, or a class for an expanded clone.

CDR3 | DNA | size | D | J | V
CAITVAGGSYNEQFF | TGTGCCATTACGGTAGCGGGGGGCTCCTACAATGAGCAGTTCTTC | many | TRBD2 | TRBJ2-1 | TRBV6-2/TRBV6-3
CASSLDRGLTTGELFF | TGCGCCAGCAGCTTGGACAGGGGGTTAACCACCGGGGAGCTGTTTTTT | many | TRBD1 | TRBJ2-2 | TRBV5-1
CASSQVTNSYNEQFF | TGCGCCAGCAGCCAAGTTACGAACTCCTACAATGAGCAGTTCTTC | . | . | TRBJ2-1 | TRBV4-3
CATSRVSGNTDTQYF | TGTGCCACCAGCAGAGTTAGCGGTAACACAGATACGCAGTATTTT | many | . | TRBJ2-3 | TRBV15
CASSQVYIQETQYF | TGCGCCAGCAGCCAAGTTTACATTCAAGAGACCCAGTACTTC | . | . | TRBJ2-5 | TRBV4-3
CASSLDNRGVNTEAFF | TGTGCCAGCAGCTTAGACAACAGGGGGGTGAACACTGAAGCTTTCTTT | . | TRBD1 | TRBJ1-1 | TRBV11-2
CSARDEAWAEEKLFF | TGCAGTGCTAGAGATGAGGCGTGGGCAGAAGAAAAACTGTTTTTT | many | . | TRBJ1-4 | TRBV20-1
CASSSSGTATDTQYF | TGCGCCAGCAGTTCCTCCGGGACAGCCACAGATACGCAGTATTTT | many | TRBD1 | TRBJ2-3 | TRBV5-1
CASSFGQGLVNTEAFF | TGTGCCAGCAGTTTCGGTCAGGGATTGGTGAACACTGAAGCTTTCTTT | many | . | TRBJ1-1 | TRBV12-3/TRBV12-4
CSARGQGAAKNIQYF | TGCAGTGCTAGAGGACAGGGGGCGGCCAAAAACATTCAGTACTTC | many | TRBD1 | TRBJ2-4 | TRBV20-1